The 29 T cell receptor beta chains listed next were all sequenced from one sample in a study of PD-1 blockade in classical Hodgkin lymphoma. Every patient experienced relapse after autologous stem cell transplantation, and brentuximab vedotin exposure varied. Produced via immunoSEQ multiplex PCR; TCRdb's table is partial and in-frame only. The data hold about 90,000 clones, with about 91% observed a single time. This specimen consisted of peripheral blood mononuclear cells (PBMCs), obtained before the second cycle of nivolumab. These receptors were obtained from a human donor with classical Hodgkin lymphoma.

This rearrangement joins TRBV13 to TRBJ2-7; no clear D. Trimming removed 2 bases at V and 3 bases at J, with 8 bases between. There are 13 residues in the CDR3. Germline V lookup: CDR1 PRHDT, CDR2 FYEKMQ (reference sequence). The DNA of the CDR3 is TGTGCCAGCAGCTTAAGGATCAACTACGAGCAGTACTTC. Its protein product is CASSLRINYEQYF.

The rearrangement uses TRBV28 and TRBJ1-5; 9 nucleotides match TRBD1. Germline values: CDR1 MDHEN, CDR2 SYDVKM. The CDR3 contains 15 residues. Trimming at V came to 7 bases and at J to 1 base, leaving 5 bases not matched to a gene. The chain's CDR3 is CASKEGTGSNQPQHF. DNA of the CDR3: TGTGCCAGCAAAGAAGGGACAGGGAGCAATCAGCCCCAGCATTTT.

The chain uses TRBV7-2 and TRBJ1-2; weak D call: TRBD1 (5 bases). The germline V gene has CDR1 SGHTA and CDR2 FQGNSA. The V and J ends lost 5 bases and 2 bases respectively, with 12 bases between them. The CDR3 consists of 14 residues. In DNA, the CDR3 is TGTGCCAGCAGCCCACGGGGCGGCAACTATGGCTACACCTTC. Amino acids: CASSPRGGNYGYTF.

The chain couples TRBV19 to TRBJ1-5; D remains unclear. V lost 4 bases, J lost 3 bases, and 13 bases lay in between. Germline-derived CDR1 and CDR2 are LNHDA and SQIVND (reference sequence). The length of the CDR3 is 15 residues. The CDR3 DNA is TGTGCCAGTAGTACCTTTTTGGGGTCCAATCAGCCCCAGCATTTT. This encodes CASSTFLGSNQPQHF.

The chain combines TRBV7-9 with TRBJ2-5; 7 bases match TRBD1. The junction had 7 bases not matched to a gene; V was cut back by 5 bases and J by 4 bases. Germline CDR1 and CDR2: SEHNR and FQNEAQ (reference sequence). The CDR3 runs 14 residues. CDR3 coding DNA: TGTGCCAGCAGCCAAAACAGGGGATCAGAGACCCAGTACTTC. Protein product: CASSQNRGSETQYF.

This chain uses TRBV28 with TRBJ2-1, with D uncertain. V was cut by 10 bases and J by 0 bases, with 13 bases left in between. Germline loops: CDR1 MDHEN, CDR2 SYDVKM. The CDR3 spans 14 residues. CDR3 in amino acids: CATTGRVSYNEQFF. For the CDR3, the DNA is TGTGCCACCACGGGTCGGGTCTCCTACAATGAGCAGTTCTTC.

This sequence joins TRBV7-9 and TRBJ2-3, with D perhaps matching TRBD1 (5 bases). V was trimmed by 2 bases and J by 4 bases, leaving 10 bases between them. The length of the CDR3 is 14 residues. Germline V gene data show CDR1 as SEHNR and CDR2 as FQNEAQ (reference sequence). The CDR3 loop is CASSLRGKSDTQYF. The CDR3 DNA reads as TGTGCCAGCAGCTTAAGGGGAAAGTCAGATACGCAGTATTTT.

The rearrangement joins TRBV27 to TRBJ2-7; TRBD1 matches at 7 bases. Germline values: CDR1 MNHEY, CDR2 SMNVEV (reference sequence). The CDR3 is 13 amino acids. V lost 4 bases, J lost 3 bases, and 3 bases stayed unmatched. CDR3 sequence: CASSWGQNYEQYF. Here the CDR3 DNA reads TGTGCCAGCAGTTGGGGACAGAACTACGAGCAGTACTTC.

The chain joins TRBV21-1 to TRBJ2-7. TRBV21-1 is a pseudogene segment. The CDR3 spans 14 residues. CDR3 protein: CASFRGPCSYEQYF. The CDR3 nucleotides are TGTGCCAGCTTCCGGGGGCCTTGCTCCTACGAGCAGTACTTC.

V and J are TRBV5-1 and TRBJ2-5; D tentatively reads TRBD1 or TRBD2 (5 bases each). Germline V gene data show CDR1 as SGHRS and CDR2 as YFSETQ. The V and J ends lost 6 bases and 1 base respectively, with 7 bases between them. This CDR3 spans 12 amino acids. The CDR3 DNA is TGCGCCAGCATGGGGGTCCAAGAGACCCAGTACTTC. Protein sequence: CASMGVQETQYF.

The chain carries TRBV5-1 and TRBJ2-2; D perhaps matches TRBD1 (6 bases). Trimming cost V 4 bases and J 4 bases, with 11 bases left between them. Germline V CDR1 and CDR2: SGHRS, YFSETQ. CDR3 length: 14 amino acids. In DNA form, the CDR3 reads TGCGCCAGCAGCGGACAGATTATCACCGGGGAGCTGTTTTTT. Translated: CASSGQIITGELFF.

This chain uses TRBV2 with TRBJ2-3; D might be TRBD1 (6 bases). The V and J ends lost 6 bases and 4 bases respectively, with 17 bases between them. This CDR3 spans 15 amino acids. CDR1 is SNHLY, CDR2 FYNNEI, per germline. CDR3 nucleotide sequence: TGTGCCAGCAGCGACGACGGCAGGGGTTCAGATACGCAGTATTTT. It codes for CASSDDGRGSDTQYF.

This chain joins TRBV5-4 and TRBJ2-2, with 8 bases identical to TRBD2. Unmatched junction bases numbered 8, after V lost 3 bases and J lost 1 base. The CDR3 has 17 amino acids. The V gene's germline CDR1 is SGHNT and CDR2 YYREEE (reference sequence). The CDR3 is CASSSGPLAGNTGELFF. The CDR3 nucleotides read TGTGCCAGCAGCTCAGGCCCGCTAGCGGGGAACACCGGGGAGCTGTTTTTT.

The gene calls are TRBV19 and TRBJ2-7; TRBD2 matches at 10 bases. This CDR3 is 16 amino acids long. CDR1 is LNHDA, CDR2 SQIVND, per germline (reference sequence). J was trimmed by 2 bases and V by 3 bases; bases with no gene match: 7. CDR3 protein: CASSMASGSGAYEQYF. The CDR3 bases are TGTGCCAGTAGTATGGCTAGCGGGAGTGGGGCCTACGAGCAGTACTTC.

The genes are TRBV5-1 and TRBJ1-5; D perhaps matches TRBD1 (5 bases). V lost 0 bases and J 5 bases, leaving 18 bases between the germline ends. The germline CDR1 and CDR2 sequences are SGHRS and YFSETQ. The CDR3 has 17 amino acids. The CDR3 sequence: CASSLGDTFRVDQPQHF. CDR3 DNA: TGCGCCAGCAGCTTGGGGGATACGTTCAGGGTAGATCAGCCCCAGCATTTT.

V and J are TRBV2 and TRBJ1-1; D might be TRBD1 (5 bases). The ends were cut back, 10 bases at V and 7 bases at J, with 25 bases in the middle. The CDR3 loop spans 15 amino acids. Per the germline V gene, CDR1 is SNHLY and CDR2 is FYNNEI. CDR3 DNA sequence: TGTGCCATCCCGCCAGTATCAGGGCTTAGTCATGAAGCTTTCTTT. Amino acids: CAIPPVSGLSHEAFF.

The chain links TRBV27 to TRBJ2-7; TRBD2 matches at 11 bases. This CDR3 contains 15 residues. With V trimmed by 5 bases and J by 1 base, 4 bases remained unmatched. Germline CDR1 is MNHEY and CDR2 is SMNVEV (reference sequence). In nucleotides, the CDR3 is TGTGCCAGCAGTCATACTAGCGGGAGTTCCTACGAGCAGTACTTC. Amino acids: CASSHTSGSSYEQYF.

The CDR3 reads CATKQPENYGYTF. The CDR3 DNA sequence: TGTGCCACCAAACAGCCTGAGAACTATGGCTACACCTTC. The chain is built from TRBV6-5 and TRBJ1-2; D is undetermined. The CDR3 extends over 13 amino acids. Trimming took 10 bases from V and 2 from J, leaving 14 bases between them. CDR1 MNHEY and CDR2 SVGAGI come from the germline V gene.

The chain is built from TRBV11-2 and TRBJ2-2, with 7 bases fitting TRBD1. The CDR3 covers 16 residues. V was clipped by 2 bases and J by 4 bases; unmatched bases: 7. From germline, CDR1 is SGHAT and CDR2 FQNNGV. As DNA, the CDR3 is TGTGCCAGCAGCTTATTAGCGACAGGGTCCACCGGGGAGCTGTTTTTT. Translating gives CASSLLATGSTGELFF.

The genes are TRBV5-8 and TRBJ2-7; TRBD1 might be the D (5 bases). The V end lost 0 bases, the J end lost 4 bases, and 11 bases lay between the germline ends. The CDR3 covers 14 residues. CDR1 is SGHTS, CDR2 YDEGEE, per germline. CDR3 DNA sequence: TGTGCCAGCAGCTTGGAATGGGGCGTGTACGAGCAGTACTTC. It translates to CASSLEWGVYEQYF.

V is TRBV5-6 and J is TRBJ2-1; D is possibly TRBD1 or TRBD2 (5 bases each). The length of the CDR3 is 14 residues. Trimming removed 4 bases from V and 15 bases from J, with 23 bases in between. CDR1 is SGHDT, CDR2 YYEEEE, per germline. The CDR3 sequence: CASSPRLMRAGLFF. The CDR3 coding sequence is TGTGCCAGCAGCCCGCGGCTAATGCGGGCAGGGTTGTTCTTC.

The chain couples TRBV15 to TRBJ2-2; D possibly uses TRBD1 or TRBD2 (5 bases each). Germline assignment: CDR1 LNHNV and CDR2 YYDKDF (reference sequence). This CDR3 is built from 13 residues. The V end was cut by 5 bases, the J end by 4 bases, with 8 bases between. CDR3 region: CATSPGPTGELFF. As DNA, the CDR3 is TGTGCCACCAGCCCGGGACCCACCGGGGAGCTGTTTTTT.

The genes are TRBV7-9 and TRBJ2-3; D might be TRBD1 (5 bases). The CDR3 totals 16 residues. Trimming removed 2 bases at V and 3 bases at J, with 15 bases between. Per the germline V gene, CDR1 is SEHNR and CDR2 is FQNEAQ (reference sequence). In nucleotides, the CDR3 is TGTGCCAGCAGCTTAAAGGAGACAGTTGGGACAGATACGCAGTATTTT. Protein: CASSLKETVGTDTQYF.

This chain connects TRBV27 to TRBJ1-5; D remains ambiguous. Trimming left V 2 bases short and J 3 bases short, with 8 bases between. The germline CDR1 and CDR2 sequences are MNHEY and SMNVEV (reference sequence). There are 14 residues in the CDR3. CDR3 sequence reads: CASSLKGLNQPQHF. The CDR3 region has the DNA TGTGCCAGCAGTTTAAAGGGTCTCAATCAGCCCCAGCATTTT.

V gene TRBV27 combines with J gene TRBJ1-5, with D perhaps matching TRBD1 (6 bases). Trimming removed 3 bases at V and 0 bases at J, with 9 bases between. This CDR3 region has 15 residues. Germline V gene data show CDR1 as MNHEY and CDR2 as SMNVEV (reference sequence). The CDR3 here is CASSLGHHSNQPQHF. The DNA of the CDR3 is TGTGCCAGCAGTTTGGGACACCATAGCAATCAGCCCCAGCATTTT.

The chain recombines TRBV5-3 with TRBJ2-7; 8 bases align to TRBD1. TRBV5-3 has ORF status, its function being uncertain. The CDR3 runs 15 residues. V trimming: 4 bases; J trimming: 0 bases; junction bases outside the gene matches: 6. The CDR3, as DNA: TGTGCCAGAAGCCCGAGACAGGGGTCCTCCTACGAGCAGTACTTC. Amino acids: CARSPRQGSSYEQYF.

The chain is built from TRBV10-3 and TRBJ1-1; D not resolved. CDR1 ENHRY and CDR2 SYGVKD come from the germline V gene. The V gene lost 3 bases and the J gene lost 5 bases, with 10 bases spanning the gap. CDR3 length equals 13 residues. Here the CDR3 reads CAISEWVGTEAFF. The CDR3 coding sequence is TGTGCCATCAGTGAATGGGTAGGGACTGAAGCTTTCTTT.

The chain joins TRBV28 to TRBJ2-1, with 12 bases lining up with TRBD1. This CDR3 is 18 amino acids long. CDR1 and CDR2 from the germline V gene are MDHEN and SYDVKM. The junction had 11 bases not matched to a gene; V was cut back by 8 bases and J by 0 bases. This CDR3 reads CASQAGTGGQSSYNEQFF. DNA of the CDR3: TGTGCCAGCCAGGCCGGGACAGGGGGCCAAAGCTCCTACAATGAGCAGTTCTTC.

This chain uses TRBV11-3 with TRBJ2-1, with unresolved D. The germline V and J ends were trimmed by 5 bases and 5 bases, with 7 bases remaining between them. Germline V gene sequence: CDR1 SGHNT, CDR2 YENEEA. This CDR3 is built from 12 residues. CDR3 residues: CASSSFDNEQFF. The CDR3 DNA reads TGTGCCAGCAGCAGTTTTGACAATGAGCAGTTCTTC. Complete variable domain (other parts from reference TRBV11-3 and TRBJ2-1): EAGVVQSPRYKIIEKKQPVAFWCNPISGHNTLYWYLQNLGQGPELLIRYENEEAVDDSQLPKDRFSAERLKGVDSTLKIQPAELGDSAVYLCASSSFDNEQFFGPGTRLTVL.